The clone carrying this TCR beta chain occurred once. The antigen remains unidentified. TCRdb keeps only in-frame clones here, not all; method: immunoSEQ multiplex PCR. The sample includes about 61,000 clones, under 90% seen only once; the top ten take less than 0.6%. This sample is part of a study of OX40 agonist ivuxolimab in advanced cancers. The wider study: The treatment was a fully human IgG2 OX40 agonist, ivuxolimab. Every 2 weeks, patients received ivuxolimab intravenously, dosed at 0.01 to 10 mg/kg. Study-wide points: At doses 0.1 to 3.0 mg/kg, CD4+ and CD8+ clones expanded.

This material consisted of CD4+ or CD8+ T cells sorted from blood, taken in a trial of the OX40 agonist ivuxolimab. The TCR was taken from an adult with an advanced solid tumor such as melanoma, head and neck, liver or kidney cancer.

The CDR3 protein is CASSLRGLKNIQYF. CDR3 nucleotide sequence: TGTGCCAGCAGCTTAAGGGGGCTTAAAAACATTCAGTACTTC. The chain links TRBV5-8 to TRBJ2-4; 7 bases agree with TRBD1. From germline, CDR1 is SGHTS and CDR2 YDEGEE. The CDR3 sequence is 14 residues long. Trimming cost V 2 bases and J 4 bases; bases outside gene matches: 3.